This is a list of T cell receptor beta chains from one sample in a study of PD-1 and CTLA-4 blockade in melanoma. The method was immunoSEQ multiplex PCR; TCRdb's version includes in-frame clones alone and lacks a portion of them. This table holds about 32,000 clones, about 88% found once. The sequencing used CD8+ T cells from peripheral blood, collected from a patient given anti-PD-1 treatment. Receptor source: a human donor with melanoma. Both conserved end residues are part of each CDR3. A D gene is named only where the DNA matches it firmly. The listing skips clone size in some rows; elsewhere it reads once, few, many or a size class.

v_gene,abundance,j_gene,d_gene,CDR3nt,CDR3aa
TRBV3-1/TRBV3-2,NA,TRBJ1-4,TRBD1,TGTGCCAGCAGCCGACCGGGACAGGGGAATGAAAAACTGTTTTTT,CASSRPGQGNEKLFF
TRBV2,NA,TRBJ1-2,NA,TGTGCCAGCAGTGATGGGATGGTGGGGAACTATGGCTACACCTTC,CASSDGMVGNYGYTF
TRBV14,NA,TRBJ2-7,NA,TGTGCCAGCAGCCAGGGTGCGACATTATCCTACGAGCAGTACTTC,CASSQGATLSYEQYF
TRBV3-1/TRBV3-2,NA,TRBJ2-1,TRBD2,TGTGCCAGCAGCCAAGGAGCAGCGGGGGGGCGTAATGAGCAGTTCTTC,CASSQGAAGGRNEQFF
TRBV19,NA,TRBJ1-4,NA,TGTGCCAGTAGTATGGGATACGCAACTAATGAAAAACTGTTTTTT,CASSMGYATNEKLFF
TRBV4-1,NA,TRBJ2-2,NA,TGCGCCAGCAAGGGGACTCGAGGGGACACCGGGGAGCTGTTTTTT,CASKGTRGDTGELFF
TRBV4-3,NA,TRBJ1-1,NA,TGCGCCAGCAGCCAAACAGGGCCCACTGAAGCTTTCTTT,CASSQTGPTEAFF
TRBV6-1,few,TRBJ1-5,NA,TGTGCCAGCAGTGAATGGCGGGATTATAGCAATCAGCCCCAGCATTTT,CASSEWRDYSNQPQHF
TRBV6-5,NA,TRBJ1-1,NA,TGTGCCAGCAGTTACAACGGCAACACTGAAGCTTTCTTT,CASSYNGNTEAFF
TRBV7-9,NA,TRBJ1-1,TRBD1,TGTGCCAGCAGCCCAGGGGGGGGCCAGGCTGAAGCTTTCTTT,CASSPGGGQAEAFF
TRBV6-2/TRBV6-3,NA,TRBJ1-1,NA,TGTGCCAGCAGTTACCAGGGCGGAGGCACTGAAGCTTTCTTT,CASSYQGGGTEAFF
TRBV7-9,few,TRBJ2-1,TRBD2,TGTGCCAGCAGCCCGACTAGCGGGGACTACAATGAGCAGTTCTTC,CASSPTSGDYNEQFF
TRBV7-8,NA,TRBJ1-3,NA,TGTGCCAGCAGCGCAAGCCAGTGGGGGGGCTTCTCTGGAAACACCATATATTTT,CASSASQWGGFSGNTIYF
TRBV28,once,TRBJ1-3,NA,TGTGCCAGCAGTTTCCTTATCTCAGACAGAGGAGTGCTCTCTGGAAACACCATATATTTT,CASSFLISDRGVLSGNTIYF
TRBV13,NA,TRBJ2-5,NA,TGTGCCAGCAGAGAGGGAAGGGAGGAGACCCAGTACTTC,CASREGREETQYF
TRBV6-2/TRBV6-3,NA,TRBJ2-7,NA,TGTGCCAGCAGTCAACGCTTAACGGGGATCCCCGAGCAGTACTTC,CASSQRLTGIPEQYF
TRBV6-6,NA,TRBJ2-1,TRBD2,TGTGCCAGCAGTCCCGGGACTAGCGGGTGGAATGAGCAGTTCTTC,CASSPGTSGWNEQFF
TRBV28,NA,TRBJ2-2,TRBD1,TGTGCCAGCAGTCCCACTTCAGGGGGTAGCACCGGGGAGCTGTTTTTT,CASSPTSGGSTGELFF
TRBV2,NA,TRBJ1-1,NA,TGTGCCAGCCCTTCGGGGCGGACTGAAGCTTTCTTT,CASPSGRTEAFF
TRBV6-1,NA,TRBJ1-1,NA,TGTGCCAGCAGTGAGGACCTCTCAAACACTGAAGCTTTCTTT,CASSEDLSNTEAFF
TRBV12-3/TRBV12-4,NA,TRBJ1-2,NA,TGTGCCAGCAGTTTAGGGAGATTCTATGGCTACACCTTC,CASSLGRFYGYTF
TRBV11-1,NA,TRBJ1-1,NA,TGTGCCAGCAGCCAGGGTGCCACTGAAGCTTTCTTT,CASSQGATEAFF
TRBV2,NA,TRBJ2-7,TRBD2,TGTGCCAGCAGTGAACTAGCGGGGACAACCTACGAGCAGTACTTC,CASSELAGTTYEQYF
TRBV6-5,NA,TRBJ1-5,TRBD1,TGTGCCAGCAGACCAGGGGGCTCGAGCAATCAGCCCCAGCATTTT,CASRPGGSSNQPQHF
TRBV7-9,NA,TRBJ2-7,TRBD2,TGTGCCAGCAGCAATAGCGGGGGGGCTACCTACGAGCAGTACTTC,CASSNSGGATYEQYF
TRBV4-1,NA,TRBJ2-5,TRBD2,TGCGCCAGCAGCCAAGTCCTAGCGGGGGGACCTCAAGAGACCCAGTACTTC,CASSQVLAGGPQETQYF
TRBV3-1/TRBV3-2,NA,TRBJ2-5,NA,TGTGCCAGCAGCCAAGATAGTGGAGGCCAAGAGACCCAGTACTTC,CASSQDSGGQETQYF
TRBV5-4,NA,TRBJ2-7,NA,TGTGCCAGCAGCTGGGGCGTGGGGGGTCCCTACGAGCAGTACTTC,CASSWGVGGPYEQYF
TRBV29-1,NA,TRBJ1-1,NA,TGCAGCACCTTTTCCGGGAGCACTGAAGCTTTCTTT,CSTFSGSTEAFF
TRBV10-3,NA,TRBJ2-7,NA,TGTGCCATCAGGCCGGGACTTAACTACGAGCAGTACTTC,CAIRPGLNYEQYF